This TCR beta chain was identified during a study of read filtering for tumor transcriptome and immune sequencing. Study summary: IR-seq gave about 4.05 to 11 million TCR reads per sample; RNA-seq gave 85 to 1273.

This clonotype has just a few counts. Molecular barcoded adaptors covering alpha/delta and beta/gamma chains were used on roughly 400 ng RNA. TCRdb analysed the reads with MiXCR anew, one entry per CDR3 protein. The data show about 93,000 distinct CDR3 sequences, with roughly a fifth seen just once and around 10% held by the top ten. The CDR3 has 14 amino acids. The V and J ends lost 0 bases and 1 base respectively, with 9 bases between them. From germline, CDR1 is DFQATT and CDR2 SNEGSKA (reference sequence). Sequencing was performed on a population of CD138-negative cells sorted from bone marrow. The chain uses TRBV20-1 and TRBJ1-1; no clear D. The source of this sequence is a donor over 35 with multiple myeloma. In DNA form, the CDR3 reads TGCAGTGCTAGAGATCGGGTGAAGAACACTGAAGCTTTCTTT. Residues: CSARDRVKNTEAFF.